This T cell receptor beta chain was obtained from a study of beta chain features in type 1 diabetes. This CDR3 is 12 amino acids long. The V and J ends lost 5 bases and 4 bases respectively, with 8 bases between them. Germline V gene lookup returns CDR1 SEHNR and CDR2 FQNEAQ (reference sequence). cDNA synthesis used the whole RNA isolate, giving expressed TCRB sequences. TCRdb's copy holds only in-frame clones and misses some; the assay was immunoSEQ multiplex PCR. The table includes 35,000 to 50,000 clones, roughly 50% detected once. The receptor comes from a woman aged 25 to 39 in good health. This chain connects TRBV7-9 to TRBJ2-5; D unresolved. The sequenced sample was stem cell memory CD4+ T cells from blood. The CDR3 is CASSPGLETQYF. CDR3 bases: TGTGCCAGCAGCCCCGGTTTAGAGACCCAGTACTTC.